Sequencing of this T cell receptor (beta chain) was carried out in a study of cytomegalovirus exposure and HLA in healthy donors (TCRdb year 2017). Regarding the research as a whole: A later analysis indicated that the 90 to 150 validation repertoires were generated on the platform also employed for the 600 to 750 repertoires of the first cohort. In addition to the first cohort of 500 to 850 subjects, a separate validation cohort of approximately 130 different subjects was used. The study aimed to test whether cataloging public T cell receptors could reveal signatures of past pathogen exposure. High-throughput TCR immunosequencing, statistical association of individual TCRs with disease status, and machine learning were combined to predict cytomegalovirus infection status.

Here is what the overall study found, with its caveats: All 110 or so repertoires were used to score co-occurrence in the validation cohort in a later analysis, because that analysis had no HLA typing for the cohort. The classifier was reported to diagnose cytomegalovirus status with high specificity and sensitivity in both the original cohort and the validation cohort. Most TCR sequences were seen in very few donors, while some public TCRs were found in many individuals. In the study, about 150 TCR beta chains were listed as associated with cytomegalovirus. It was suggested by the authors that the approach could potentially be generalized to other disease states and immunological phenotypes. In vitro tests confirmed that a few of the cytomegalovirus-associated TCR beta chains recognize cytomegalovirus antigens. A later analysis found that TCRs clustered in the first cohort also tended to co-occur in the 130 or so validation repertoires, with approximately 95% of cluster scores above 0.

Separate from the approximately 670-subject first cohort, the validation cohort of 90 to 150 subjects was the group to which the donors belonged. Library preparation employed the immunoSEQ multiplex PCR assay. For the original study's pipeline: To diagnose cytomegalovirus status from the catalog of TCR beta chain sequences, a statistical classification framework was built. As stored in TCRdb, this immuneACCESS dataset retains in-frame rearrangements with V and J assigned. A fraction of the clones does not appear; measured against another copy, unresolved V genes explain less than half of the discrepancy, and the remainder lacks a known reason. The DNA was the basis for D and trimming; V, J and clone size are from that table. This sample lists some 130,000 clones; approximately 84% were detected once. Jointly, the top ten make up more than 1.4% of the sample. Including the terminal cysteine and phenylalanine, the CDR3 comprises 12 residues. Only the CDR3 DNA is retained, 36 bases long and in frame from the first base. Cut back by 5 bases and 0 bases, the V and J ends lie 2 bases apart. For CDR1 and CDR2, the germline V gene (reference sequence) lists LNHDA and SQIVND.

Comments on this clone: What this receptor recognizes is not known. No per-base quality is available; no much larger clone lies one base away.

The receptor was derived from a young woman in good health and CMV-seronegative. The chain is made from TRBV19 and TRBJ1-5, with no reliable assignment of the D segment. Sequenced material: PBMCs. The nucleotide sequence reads TGTGCCAGTAGTCATAGCAATCAGCCCCAGCATTTT. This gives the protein CASSHSNQPQHF. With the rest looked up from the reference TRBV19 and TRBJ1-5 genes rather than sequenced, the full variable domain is DGGITQSPKYLFRKEGQNVTLSCEQNLNHDAMYWYRQDPGQGLRLIYYSQIVNDFQKGDIAEGYSVSREKKESFPLTVTSAQKNPTAFYLCASSHSNQPQHFGDGTRLSIL.